This paragraph covers one T cell receptor beta chain sequence. What this receptor recognizes is not known. No much larger clone is present one base from it, and per-base qualities are unavailable. This record belongs to a study of control samples from healthy donors and cancer patients (TCRdb year 2020). In the germline V gene, CDR1 corresponds to MNHNS and CDR2 to SASEGT. The CDR3 starts with the cysteine, ends with the phenylalanine, and has 16 residues. The DNA shown is the 48-base CDR3, in frame from base 1. Trimming removed 4 bases from V and 6 bases from J, leaving 21 bases between the germline ends. Libraries were made using the immunoSEQ multiplex PCR assay. Imported from immuneACCESS, the table was reduced by TCRdb to in-frame sequences with V and J called. These copies leave out some clones; in studies compared against another copy, an unresolved V gene accounts for under half, and the cause of the remainder is not known. This sample is represented by about 70,000 clones; less than 95% of them were singletons. The ten largest account for around 2.8% of the sample.

The receptor's source is a woman under 40 in good health. Sequenced material: blood. The V and J segments used are TRBV6-1 and TRBJ1-1; the D gene is not confidently resolved. The nucleotide sequence reads TGTGCCAGCAGTGCCCCGCGTCCAGGTGATGACCCTGAAGCTTTCTTT. It specifies CASSAPRPGDDPEAFF.